One sample yielded the 28 T cell receptor beta chains listed below, sequenced in a study of blood T cell repertoires in COVID-19. The method was immunoSEQ multiplex PCR; TCRdb's version includes in-frame clones alone and lacks a portion of them. The data show roughly 77,000 clones, roughly 72% seen once. The sequenced sample consisted of peripheral blood. Source of these receptors: a man aged 55 to 69 with COVID-19, enrolled during active disease.

This chain uses TRBV28 with TRBJ1-1; 7 bases line up with TRBD1. V gave up 2 bases and J gave up 0 bases; unmatched junction bases: 3. Germline CDR1 and CDR2: MDHEN and SYDVKM. The CDR3 contains 15 residues. The chain's CDR3 is CASSLPGQMNTEAFF. The CDR3 coding sequence is TGTGCCAGCAGTTTACCGGGACAGATGAACACTGAAGCTTTCTTT.

This clone was observed a single time. The rearrangement uses TRBV2 and TRBJ2-3; no firm D call. Germline V CDR1 and CDR2: SNHLY, FYNNEI. The V end was cut by 3 bases, the J end by 2 bases, with 3 bases between. The CDR3 covers 12 residues. CDR3: CASSDLTDTQYF. Here the CDR3 DNA reads TGTGCCAGCAGTGATCTCACAGATACGCAGTATTTT.

The rearrangement uses TRBV29-1 and TRBJ2-3; no clear D. The CDR3 totals 12 residues. The V and J ends lost 4 bases and 4 bases respectively, with 9 bases between them. Germline V lookup: CDR1 SQVTM, CDR2 ANQGSEA. CDR3 bases: TGCAGCGTTGGACTTTACGCAGATACGCAGTATTTT. It yields the protein CSVGLYADTQYF.

The J gene is TRBJ2-3, the V gene TRBV7-9; D gene uncertain. V dropped 2 bases and J dropped 4 bases, with 4 bases sitting between them. Germline CDR1 and CDR2: SEHNR and FQNEAQ (reference sequence). The CDR3 contains 12 residues. The CDR3 loop reads CASSLPADTQYF. The CDR3 coding sequence is TGTGCCAGCAGCTTACCGGCAGATACGCAGTATTTT.

The chain links TRBV5-1 to TRBJ2-1; 8 nucleotides line up with TRBD2. The CDR3 has 16 amino acids. V lost 0 bases to trimming and J lost 3 bases; unmatched junction nucleotides: 5. Germline V gives CDR1 SGHRS, CDR2 YFSETQ. CDR3: CASSLAGGANYNEQFF. CDR3 in DNA: TGCGCCAGCAGCTTGGCGGGGGGGGCTAACTACAATGAGCAGTTCTTC.

The J gene is TRBJ1-5, the V gene TRBV6-1, with D hard to call. Germline values: CDR1 MNHNS, CDR2 SASEGT. This CDR3 is built from 14 residues. V lost 2 bases and J lost 7, with 12 bases in between. CDR3 loop: CASSERLEAQPQHF. The CDR3 nucleotides are TGTGCCAGCAGTGAACGTCTCGAGGCCCAGCCCCAGCATTTT.

This clone was seen only a few times. The V and J genes are TRBV24-1 and TRBJ1-1; 7 bases line up with TRBD1. CDR1 is KGHDR, CDR2 SFDVKD, per germline. The CDR3 sequence is 15 residues long. With 2 bases clipped from V and 1 base from J, the junction kept 3 bases outside the gene matches. The CDR3 region is CATSDSTGTNTEAFF. The CDR3 region has the DNA TGTGCCACCAGTGATTCGACAGGGACGAACACTGAAGCTTTCTTT.

This chain joins TRBV5-1 and TRBJ2-2, with D possibly TRBD1 on 6 matching bases. CDR3 length: 16 amino acids. Germline loops: CDR1 SGHRS, CDR2 YFSETQ. Trimming took off 0 bases at V and 1 base at J, with 10 bases between the two ends. CDR3 protein: CASSLGARGNTGELFF. CDR3 coding DNA: TGCGCCAGCAGCTTGGGGGCCAGGGGGAACACCGGGGAGCTGTTTTTT.

This clone was seen more than once but under ten times. The chain links TRBV2 to TRBJ1-2, with 7 bases that match TRBD1. The length of the CDR3 is 17 residues. Germline CDR1 SNHLY, CDR2 FYNNEI. V was clipped by 5 bases and J by 8 bases; unmatched bases: 20. CDR3 coding DNA: TGTGCCAGCAGTTTGGGACAGAACCCCTGGGCTGCTTCCGGCTACACCTTC. This sequence encodes CASSLGQNPWAASGYTF.

The rearrangement joins TRBV4-2 to TRBJ2-2; TRBD2 is a possible D gene (5 bases). V lost 1 base and J lost 6, with 12 bases in between. The germline gives CDR1 LGHNA, CDR2 YNFKEQ. The CDR3 consists of 15 residues. In DNA, the CDR3 is TGTGCCAGCAGCCAAGGGAGGTCCTGGGCCGGGGAGCTGTTTTTT. The encoded protein is CASSQGRSWAGELFF.

This rearrangement joins TRBV7-9 to TRBJ2-1, with D tentatively TRBD2 (6 bases). The germline V and J ends were trimmed by 5 bases and 6 bases, with 20 bases remaining between them. This CDR3 is 16 amino acids long. Germline CDR1 SEHNR, CDR2 FQNEAQ (reference sequence). The CDR3 here is CASSPTGRDSGNEQFF. The DNA for the CDR3 is TGTGCCAGCAGCCCGACCGGACGGGACTCAGGCAATGAGCAGTTCTTC.

V and J are TRBV6-2 or TRBV6-3 and TRBJ1-5; 9 bases match TRBD1. The germline V gene encodes CDR1 MNHEY and CDR2 SVGEGT. V gave up 5 bases and J gave up 4 bases; unmatched junction bases: 6. The CDR3 has 15 amino acids. CDR3 residues: CASSRTGDGNQPQHF. The CDR3 DNA reads as TGTGCCAGCAGTAGGACAGGGGACGGAAATCAGCCCCAGCATTTT.

This clone was detected only a few times. The rearrangement links TRBV2 to TRBJ1-3; D is possibly TRBD1 (5 bases). Germline CDR1 reads SNHLY; CDR2 reads FYNNEI. Trimming took off 4 bases at V and 5 bases at J, with 12 bases between the two ends. CDR3 size: 14 residues. CDR3 loop: CASSVQQGRNTIYF. CDR3 bases: TGTGCCAGCAGTGTTCAGCAGGGCCGAAACACCATATATTTT. Full variable domain (rest looked up from reference TRBV2 and TRBJ1-3): EPEVTQTPSHQVTQMGQEVILRCVPISNHLYFYWYRQILGQKVEFLVSFYNNEISEKSEIFDDQFSVERPDGSNFTLKIRSTKLEDSAMYFCASSVQQGRNTIYFGEGSWLTVV.

This chain connects TRBV7-9 to TRBJ2-3, with 8 bases lining up with TRBD2. CDR1 and CDR2 (germline): SEHNR, FQNEAQ (reference sequence). The CDR3 runs to 15 residues. Trimming took 5 bases from V and 1 from J; bases not matched to a gene: 5. CDR3: CASSVSGRGTDTQYF. CDR3 DNA: TGTGCCAGCAGCGTCAGCGGGAGAGGCACAGATACGCAGTATTTT.

This clone appeared a few times. The rearrangement joins TRBV5-4 to TRBJ2-2; maybe TRBD1 (6 bases). CDR3 length: 16 residues. V was shortened by 0 bases and J by 1 base, with 10 bases between the two germline ends. Germline V gene lookup returns CDR1 SGHNT and CDR2 YYREEE (reference sequence). The DNA of the CDR3 is TGTGCCAGCAGCTTGGGAGCGACAGGGAACACCGGGGAGCTGTTTTTT. Translating gives CASSLGATGNTGELFF.

This rearrangement joins TRBV6-2 or TRBV6-3 to TRBJ1-5; D is perhaps TRBD1 (5 bases). There are 15 residues in the CDR3. V shed 0 bases and J shed 3 bases, with 9 bases lying between them. Germline CDR1 reads MNHEY; CDR2 reads SVGEGT. CDR3 bases: TGTGCCAGCAGTTACTCGTCAGGGCTCAATCAGCCCCAGCATTTT. Translation gives CASSYSSGLNQPQHF.

This chain joins TRBV6-4 and TRBJ2-3; D unresolved. The CDR3 contains 13 residues. V lost 4 bases and J lost 7, with 12 bases in between. CDR1 is MRHNA, CDR2 SNTAGT, per germline. As DNA, the CDR3 is TGTGCCAGCAGTGCCCAGACTGGATATACGCAGTATTTT. Amino acid sequence: CASSAQTGYTQYF.

This chain links TRBV6-5 with TRBJ2-7; 8 nucleotides align to TRBD1. Looked up from germline, CDR1 is MNHEY and CDR2 is SVGAGI. The CDR3 loop spans 15 amino acids. V trimming: 2 bases; J trimming: 0 bases; junction bases outside the gene matches: 3. The CDR3 DNA reads TGTGCCAGCAGTTACGGACAGGGTGGCTCCTACGAGCAGTACTTC. It codes for CASSYGQGGSYEQYF.

The chain joins TRBV2 to TRBJ2-3; 9 bases are a match to TRBD2. Germline loops: CDR1 SNHLY, CDR2 FYNNEI. V trimming: 5 bases; J trimming: 3 bases; junction bases outside the gene matches: 3. The CDR3 is made up of 14 amino acids. The CDR3 region is CASSRSGGTDTQYF. The CDR3 coding sequence is TGTGCCAGCAGTCGTAGCGGGGGAACAGATACGCAGTATTTT.

The V gene is TRBV28, the J gene TRBJ1-1; 9 nucleotides agree with TRBD1. Germline V gives CDR1 MDHEN, CDR2 SYDVKM. The CDR3 runs to 12 residues. Germline trimming cut 8 bases from V and 6 bases from J; bases unmatched to any gene: 4. CDR3 region: CASDRGISEAFF. CDR3 sequence (DNA): TGTGCCAGCGACAGGGGGATTTCTGAAGCTTTCTTT.

This clone came up a few times. The rearrangement uses TRBV11-2 and TRBJ2-2, with TRBD1 as a possible D gene (5 bases). Deletions cut 1 base from V and 0 bases from J, with 6 bases between. The CDR3 is 15 residues long. The germline gives CDR1 SGHAT, CDR2 FQNNGV. CDR3 nucleotide sequence: TGTGCCAGCAGCTTAGGCAGGGCGAACACCGGGGAGCTGTTTTTT. Translating gives CASSLGRANTGELFF.

This chain connects TRBV13 to TRBJ2-1, with D perhaps TRBD2 (6 bases). CDR3 length equals 12 residues. The germline V gene has CDR1 PRHDT and CDR2 FYEKMQ (reference sequence). The ends were cut back, 4 bases at V and 8 bases at J, with 9 bases in the middle. CDR3 nucleotide sequence: TGTGCCAGCAGCTGGGACTCGGATGAGCAGTTCTTC. Translating gives CASSWDSDEQFF.

This chain uses TRBV6-6 with TRBJ1-1, with D possibly TRBD1 on 5 matching bases. CDR3 length: 14 residues. From germline, CDR1 is MNHNY and CDR2 SVGAGI (reference sequence). The V and J ends lost 10 bases and 3 bases respectively, with 18 bases between them. The CDR3 DNA follows: TGTGCCACCACAAGGCGGGGGGAGGACACTGAAGCTTTCTTT. It yields the protein CATTRRGEDTEAFF.

This sequence joins TRBV15 and TRBJ1-1; D gene uncertain. Germline V gives CDR1 LNHNV, CDR2 YYDKDF (reference sequence). The CDR3 runs to 13 residues. V was shortened by 2 bases and J by 1 base, with 5 bases between the two germline ends. The CDR3 DNA reads as TGTGCCACCAGCAGAACGGGGAACACTGAAGCTTTCTTT. It yields the protein CATSRTGNTEAFF. The full variable domain, completed using reference TRBV15 and TRBJ1-1, is DAMVIQNPRYQVTQFGKPVTLSCSQTLNHNVMYWYQQKSSQAPKLLFHYYDKDFNNEADTPDNFQSRRPNTSFCFLDIRSPGLGDTAMYLCATSRTGNTEAFFGQGTRLTVV.

J is TRBJ1-4 and V is TRBV30; D gene unclear. Trimming shortened V by 2 bases and J by 7 bases, and 11 bases separated the two germline ends. The V gene's germline CDR1 is GTSNPN and CDR2 SVGIG (reference sequence). The length of the CDR3 is 13 residues. In nucleotides, the CDR3 is TGTGCCTGGAGTCGCGGTGTGGGTGAAAAACTGTTTTTT. It is translated as CAWSRGVGEKLFF.

This clone was seen a single time. The gene calls are TRBV18 and TRBJ1-5; no clear D. With 2 bases removed from V and 2 bases from J, the gap between germline ends came to 10 bases. Germline V CDR1 and CDR2: KGHSH, LQKENI. The CDR3 is 15 residues long. The CDR3 nucleotides are TGTGCCAGCTCACCAACCGGGTTCGGCAATCAGCCCCAGCATTTT. Translating it yields CASSPTGFGNQPQHF.

This clone was seen a few times. The chain uses TRBV5-1 and TRBJ2-1, with 11 bases fitting TRBD1. The CDR3 runs to 15 residues. V was pared by 4 bases and J by 5 bases, with 5 bases of the junction left unmatched. Germline CDR1 is SGHRS and CDR2 is YFSETQ. CDR3 sequence reads: CASSRGQGAHNEQFF. The CDR3 DNA reads TGCGCCAGCAGCCGTGGACAGGGGGCCCACAATGAGCAGTTCTTC.

The gene calls are TRBV2 and TRBJ2-3; no definite D call. The CDR3 has 14 amino acids. The germline V and J ends were trimmed by 7 bases and 2 bases, with 13 bases remaining between them. CDR1 is SNHLY, CDR2 FYNNEI, per germline. This CDR3 reads CASKSFQSTDTQYF. The CDR3 nucleotides are TGTGCCAGCAAATCATTCCAATCCACAGATACGCAGTATTTT.